This TCR beta chain was captured by sequencing in a study of CD39 and CD103 CD8 tumor-infiltrating T cells. General study findings and limits: DP CD8 TILs seemed more oligoclonal than DN, SP and blood memory CD8.

Between roughly 8,500 and 100,000 sorted cells per subset supplied genomic DNA. This table comes from immunoSEQ multiplex PCR, and its TCRdb copy is limited to in-frame clones, with some not included. The sample has about 3,000 clones; roughly 63% are singletons. CDR1 is MNHNS and CDR2 is SASEGT in the germline V gene. The CDR3 runs 13 residues. Trimming left V 6 bases short and J 4 bases short, with 12 bases between. Sorted CD3+CD4-CD8+CD45RA- TILs were divided into DN, SP and DP by CD39 and CD103. In the case of this clone: What it binds is unknown.

The sequenced material came from CD39- CD103- CD8+ T cells sorted from the tumor. As to subset: CD103-CD39- double-negative CD45RA- CD8 T cells. The rearrangement uses TRBV6-1 and TRBJ1-1, with a tentative D call TRBD1 (5 bases). This receptor was taken from a human donor with head and neck squamous cell carcinoma. The CDR3 coding sequence is TGTGCCAGCAGGACAGAAACGGGCACTGAAGCTTTCTTT. Translating gives CASRTETGTEAFF.